The clone carrying this TCR beta chain showed up just once. What it binds is unknown. This sample stems from a study of T cell responses to AZD1222 COVID-19 vaccine. Study results and caveats: After two AZD1222 doses, spike-specific TCR breadth and depth rose versus day 0. Of the AZD1222 recipients, only five to seven were seropositive at baseline.

The CDR3 loop spans 15 amino acids. Germline values: CDR1 KGHSY, CDR2 FQNENV. V lost 0 bases, J lost 7 bases, and 13 bases lay in between. The assay was immunoSEQ multiplex PCR, and TCRdb's table has in-frame clones only and misses some. The sample includes 98,000 or so clones, 88% seen only once; the top ten take around 9.4%. This sequence joins TRBV16 and TRBJ1-5, with unresolved D. This clonotype was obtained from an adult in good health. Here the sequenced sample was peripheral blood, taken on day 0 of AZD1222 vaccination. The DNA for the CDR3 is TGTGCCAGCAGCCAATCTCGGGTCTCGAACCAGCCCCAGCATTTT. Translated, it gives CASSQSRVSNQPQHF. Filled out from reference TRBV16 and TRBJ1-5, the complete variable domain reads GEEVAQTPKHLVRGEGQKAKLYCAPIKGHSYVFWYQQVLKNEFKFLISFQNENVFDETGMPKERFSAKCLPNSPCSLEIQATKLEDSAVYFCASSQSRVSNQPQHFGDGTRLSIL.